The table lists the clone carrying this T cell receptor beta chain with many counts. Antigen: not known. Read coverage stops 3 residues before the CDR3 terminus; the germline J gene supplies the remainder. Germline CDR1 is MGHRA and CDR2 is YSYEKL. This CDR3 has 14 residues. V was clipped by 4 bases and J by 1 base, with 11 bases between them. Sequencing used immunoSEQ multiplex PCR; TCRdb keeps in-frame clones, though not all of them. Listed here are roughly 43,000 clones without any singletons, the top ten holding approximately 0.68%. Each donor provided 5 to 8 ml of heparinized whole blood. This record comes from a study of T cell clonality in common variable immunodeficiency. Study-wide results and caveats: In common variable immunodeficiency, TCR beta chains reportedly carried fewer deletions and N-nucleotide insertions.

The sample was peripheral blood mononuclear cells. The clonotype originates from a person between 18 and 75 years old in good health. This sequence joins TRBV4-1 and TRBJ2-7; possibly TRBD2 for D (5 bases). The CDR3 loop reads CASSLDSTSYEQYF. CDR3 DNA (partial): TGCGCCAGCAGCCTGGACTCTACTTCCTACGAG.